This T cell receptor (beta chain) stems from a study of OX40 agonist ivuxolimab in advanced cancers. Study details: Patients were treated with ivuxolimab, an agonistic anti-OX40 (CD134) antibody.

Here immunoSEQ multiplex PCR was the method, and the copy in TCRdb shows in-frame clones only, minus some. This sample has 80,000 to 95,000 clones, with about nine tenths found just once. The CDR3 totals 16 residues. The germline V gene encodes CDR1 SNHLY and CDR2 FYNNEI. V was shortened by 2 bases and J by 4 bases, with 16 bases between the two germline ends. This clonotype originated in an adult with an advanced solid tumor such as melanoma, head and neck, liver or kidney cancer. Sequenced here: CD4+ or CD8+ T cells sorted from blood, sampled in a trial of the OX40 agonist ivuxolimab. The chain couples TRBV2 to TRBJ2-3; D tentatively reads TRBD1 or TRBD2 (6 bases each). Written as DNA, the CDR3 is TGTGCCAGCAGTGAAAGTGGGGGGCTTAGCCCAGATACGCAGTATTTT. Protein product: CASSESGGLSPDTQYF.